This TCR beta chain emerged from a study of T-cell reconstitution after alpha-beta-depleted transplantation in children. Germline V gives CDR1 SGHTA, CDR2 FQGNSA. CDR3 size: 14 residues. V gave up 8 bases and J gave up 5 bases; unmatched junction bases: 11. As it was prepared, the TCRbeta library received unique molecular identifiers. TCRdb reanalysed the PCR reads using MiXCR and keeps one entry per CDR3 protein. The profile covers 120,000 to 150,000 distinct CDR3 sequences, with 8.8% appearing a single time and 15% to 20% taken by the ten largest. Overall study results and limits: For some patients, TCRbeta diversity was high at day 60 because of recipient T cells and thymic progenitors that survived.

Ten or more counts support this clonotype. Antigen unknown. The V call is TRBV7-2, the J call TRBJ2-7; TRBD2 matches at 8 bases. The sequences come from PBMCs, mostly from graft donor cells, collected 180 days after TCRalphabeta/CD19-depleted stem cell transplant. The receptor was isolated from a female patient aged 2-10 years who had a stem cell transplant for congenital amegakaryocytic thrombocytopenia, so the T cells may come from the graft donor. Here the CDR3 reads CASSIKSGSHEQYF. CDR3 coding DNA: TGTGCCAGCTCGATTAAGAGCGGGAGCCACGAGCAGTACTTC.